Each of the 14 T cell receptor beta chains below was sequenced from the same sample in a study of cytomegalovirus exposure and HLA in healthy donors. Use of 60 Vbeta and 13 Jbeta primers characterized the PCR. The method was immunoSEQ multiplex PCR; TCRdb's version includes in-frame clones alone and lacks a portion of them. The table lists about 160,000 clones, roughly 82% of them singletons. The sequencing input was PBMCs. The receptors stem from a woman in her thirties in good health and CMV-seronegative.

This clone has just a few counts. This sequence joins TRBV10-3 and TRBJ1-5; 9 nucleotides line up with TRBD1. The CDR3 runs to 16 residues. Looked up from germline, CDR1 is ENHRY and CDR2 is SYGVKD. With V trimmed by 0 bases and J by 6 bases, 6 bases remained unmatched. The CDR3 DNA sequence: TGTGCCATCAGTGAGTCGGACGGGACAGGGACTCAGCCCCAGCATTTT. It codes for CAISESDGTGTQPQHF.

As regards this clone: Its ends do not fully match the called genes, so a read error is possible. V and J are TRBV7-7 and TRBJ2-2; perhaps TRBD2 as D (6 bases). Germline V gene sequence: CDR1 SSHAT, CDR2 FNYEAQ (reference sequence). The length of the CDR3 is 13 residues. DNA for the CDR3: TGTGCTAGCAGCTTGGGGGGTACCGGGGAGCTGTTTTTT. Protein: CASSLGGTGELFF. Together with reference TRBV7-7 and TRBJ2-2, the CDR3 gives the full variable domain: GAGVSQSPRYKVTKRGQDVTLRCDPISSHATLYWYQQALGQGPEFLTYFNYEAQPDKSGLPSDRFSAERPEGSISTLTIQRTEQRDSAMYRCASSLGGTGELFFGEGSRLTVL.

This clone has a handful of counts. J is TRBJ2-6 and V is TRBV5-6; tentatively, D is TRBD1 (5 bases). V lost 1 base, J lost 0 bases, and 5 bases lay in between. Germline V gene sequence: CDR1 SGHDT, CDR2 YYEEEE. The CDR3 is made up of 15 amino acids. CDR3 sequence: CASSLQGSGANVLTF. For the CDR3, the DNA is TGTGCCAGCAGCTTGCAGGGCTCTGGGGCCAACGTCCTGACTTTC.

The V and J genes are TRBV6-1 and TRBJ2-1; a possible D gene is TRBD2 (5 bases). In germline, CDR1 is MNHNS, CDR2 SASEGT. Trimming cost V 1 base and J 5 bases, with 12 bases left between them. The CDR3 spans 15 residues. The CDR3 reads CASSEGPGSDNEQFF. CDR3 DNA: TGTGCCAGCAGTGAAGGGCCTGGTAGCGACAATGAGCAGTTCTTC.

The genes are TRBV5-1 and TRBJ1-5, with 12 bases fitting TRBD1. Losses at the gene ends were 4 bases for V and 0 bases for J; bases not matched to a gene: 14. The CDR3 extends over 20 amino acids. Germline-derived CDR1 and CDR2 are SGHRS and YFSETQ. DNA for the CDR3: TGCGCCAGCAGCCTTGCGCCGGGACAGGGGGCGTTTAATAGCAATCAGCCCCAGCATTTT. It translates to CASSLAPGQGAFNSNQPQHF.

J is TRBJ2-7 and V is TRBV29-1; TRBD2 aligns across 7 bases. Trimming cost V 3 bases and J 2 bases; bases outside gene matches: 4. CDR3 length equals 13 residues. In germline, CDR1 is SQVTM, CDR2 ANQGSEA. This CDR3 reads CSVDREGAYEQYF. DNA for the CDR3: TGCAGCGTTGATAGGGAGGGAGCCTACGAGCAGTACTTC.

This clone was seen once. The gene calls are TRBV15 and TRBJ1-2; no reliable D call. This CDR3 comprises 15 residues. Germline CDR1 is LNHNV and CDR2 is YYDKDF (reference sequence). V was cut by 0 bases and J by 4 bases, with 12 bases left in between. The CDR3: CATSRDRTLPYGYTF. In nucleotides, the CDR3 is TGTGCCACCAGCAGAGATCGGACTCTCCCCTATGGCTACACCTTC. The full variable domain, its missing parts supplied by reference TRBV15 and TRBJ1-2, is DAMVIQNPRYQVTQFGKPVTLSCSQTLNHNVMYWYQQKSSQAPKLLFHYYDKDFNNEADTPDNFQSRRPNTSFCFLDIRSPGLGDTAMYLCATSRDRTLPYGYTFGSGTRLTVV.

The gene calls are TRBV5-1 and TRBJ2-7; 8 nucleotides agree with TRBD2. Germline values: CDR1 SGHRS, CDR2 YFSETQ. The CDR3 consists of 14 residues. The V and J ends lost 7 bases and 3 bases, in that order; junction bases with no gene match: 9. CDR3 DNA sequence: TGCGCCAGCGCCGTTACTAGCGGAGTCTACGAGCAGTACTTC. This codes for CASAVTSGVYEQYF.

The V call is TRBV5-1, the J call TRBJ2-2; D perhaps matches TRBD1 (5 bases). CDR3 length: 15 amino acids. V lost 6 bases to trimming and J lost 0 bases, with 12 bases between them. Looked up from germline, CDR1 is SGHRS and CDR2 is YFSETQ. The CDR3 loop is CASTLGPPNTGELFF. Written as DNA, the CDR3 is TGCGCCAGCACCCTGGGGCCCCCGAACACCGGGGAGCTGTTTTTT.

CDR3 protein: CASSYMGQGQPQHF. DNA of the CDR3: TGTGCCAGCAGTTACATGGGGCAAGGGCAGCCCCAGCATTTT. The genes are TRBV6-5 and TRBJ1-5; D may be TRBD1 (5 bases). This CDR3 has 14 amino acids. V lost 2 bases to trimming and J lost 7 bases, with 12 bases between them. Germline V gene sequence: CDR1 MNHEY, CDR2 SVGAGI.

V is TRBV9 and J is TRBJ1-4; 7 nucleotides agree with TRBD1. This CDR3 has 15 amino acids. Unmatched junction bases numbered 6, after V lost 3 bases and J lost 4 bases. Germline V gene sequence: CDR1 SGDLS, CDR2 YYNGEE. This CDR3 reads CASSAGDSDNEKLFF. In DNA, the CDR3 is TGTGCCAGCAGCGCGGGGGACAGCGATAATGAAAAACTGTTTTTT. Filled out from reference TRBV9 and TRBJ1-4, the complete variable domain reads DSGVTQTPKHLITATGQRVTLRCSPRSGDLSVYWYQQSLDQGLQFLIQYYNGEERAKGNILERFSAQQFPDLHSELNLSSLELGDSALYFCASSAGDSDNEKLFFGSGTQLSVL.

The rearrangement joins TRBV30 to TRBJ2-3; 12 bases agree with TRBD2. Trimming removed 3 bases from V and 7 bases from J; junction bases left unmatched: 5. The CDR3 is 14 amino acids. Germline loops: CDR1 GTSNPN, CDR2 SVGIG (reference sequence). The CDR3 spells CAWSGTSGYHTQYF. The DNA for the CDR3 is TGTGCCTGGAGCGGGACTAGCGGGTACCATACGCAGTATTTT.

The chain joins TRBV15 to TRBJ1-4; D gene ambiguous. The CDR3 has 14 residues. Trimming pared 0 bases from V and 6 bases from J, leaving 8 bases between. Looked up from germline, CDR1 is LNHNV and CDR2 is YYDKDF (reference sequence). Here the CDR3 DNA reads TGTGCCACCAGCAGAGACAGGACTCATGAAAAACTGTTTTTT. The encoded protein is CATSRDRTHEKLFF.

The chain couples TRBV4-2 to TRBJ1-3; D call uncertain. This CDR3 spans 13 amino acids. Germline-derived CDR1 and CDR2 are LGHNA and YNFKEQ. V lost 1 base to trimming and J lost 5 bases, with 6 bases between them. CDR3 bases: TGTGCCAGCAGCCAAGTCCCTCGAAACACCATATATTTT. The encoded protein is CASSQVPRNTIYF.